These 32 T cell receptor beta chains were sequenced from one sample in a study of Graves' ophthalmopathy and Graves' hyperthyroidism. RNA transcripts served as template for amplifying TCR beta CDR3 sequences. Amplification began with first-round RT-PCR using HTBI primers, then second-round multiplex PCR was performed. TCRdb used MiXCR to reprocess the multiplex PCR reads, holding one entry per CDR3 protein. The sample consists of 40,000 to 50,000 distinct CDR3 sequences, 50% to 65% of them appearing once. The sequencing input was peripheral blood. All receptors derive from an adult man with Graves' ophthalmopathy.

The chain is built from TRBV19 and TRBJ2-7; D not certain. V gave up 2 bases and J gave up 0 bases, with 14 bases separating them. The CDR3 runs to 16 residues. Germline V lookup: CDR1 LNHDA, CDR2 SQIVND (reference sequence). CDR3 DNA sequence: TGTGCCAGTAGTATAAGTGGAATGGTGGGCTCCTACGAGCAGTACTTC. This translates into CASSISGMVGSYEQYF.

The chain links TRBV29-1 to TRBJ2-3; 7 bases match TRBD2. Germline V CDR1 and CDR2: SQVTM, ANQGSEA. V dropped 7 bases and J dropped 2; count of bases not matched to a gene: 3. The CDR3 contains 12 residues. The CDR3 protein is CSGEGSTDTQYF. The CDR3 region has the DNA TGCAGCGGGGAGGGGTCCACAGATACGCAGTATTTT.

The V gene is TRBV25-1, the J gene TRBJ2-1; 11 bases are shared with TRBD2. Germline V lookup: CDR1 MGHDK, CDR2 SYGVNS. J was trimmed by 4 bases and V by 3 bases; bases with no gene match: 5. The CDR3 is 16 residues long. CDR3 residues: CASSDTGTSGYNEQFF. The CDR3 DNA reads TGTGCCAGCAGTGACACCGGGACTAGCGGATACAATGAGCAGTTCTTC.

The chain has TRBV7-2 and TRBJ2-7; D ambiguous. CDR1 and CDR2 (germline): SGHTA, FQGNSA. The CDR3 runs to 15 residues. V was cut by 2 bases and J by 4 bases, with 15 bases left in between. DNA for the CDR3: TGTGCCAGCAGCTTAAACCCTAGTATCGTATACGAGCAGTACTTC. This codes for CASSLNPSIVYEQYF.

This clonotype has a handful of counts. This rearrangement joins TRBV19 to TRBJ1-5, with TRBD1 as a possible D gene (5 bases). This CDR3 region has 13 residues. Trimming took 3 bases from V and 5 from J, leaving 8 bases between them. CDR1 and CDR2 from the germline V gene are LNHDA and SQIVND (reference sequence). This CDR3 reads CASSIDSYQPQHF. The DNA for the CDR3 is TGTGCCAGTAGTATCGACAGTTATCAGCCCCAGCATTTT.

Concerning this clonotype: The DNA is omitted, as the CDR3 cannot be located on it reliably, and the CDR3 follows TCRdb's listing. The CDR3 reads CAHPEDSSFYICSARDWDSYEQYF. This chain connects TRBV10-3 to TRBJ2-7; the table's D call, TRBD1, was not checked against the DNA. Per germline, CDR1 ENHRY and CDR2 SYGVKD. Termini included, the CDR3 measures 24 amino acids.

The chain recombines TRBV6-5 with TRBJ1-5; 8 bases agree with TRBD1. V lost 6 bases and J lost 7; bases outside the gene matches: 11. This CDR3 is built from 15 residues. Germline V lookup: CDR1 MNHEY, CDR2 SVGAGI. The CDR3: CASSIGQGVGQPQHF. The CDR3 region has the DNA TGTGCCAGCAGCATTGGACAGGGAGTCGGCCAGCCCCAGCATTTT.

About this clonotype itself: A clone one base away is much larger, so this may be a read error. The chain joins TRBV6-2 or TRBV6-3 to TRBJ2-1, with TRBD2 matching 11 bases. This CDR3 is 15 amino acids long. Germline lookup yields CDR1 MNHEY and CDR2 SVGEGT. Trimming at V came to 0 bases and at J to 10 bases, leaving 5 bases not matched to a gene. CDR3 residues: CASSYSSGGAREQFF. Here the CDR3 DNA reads TGTGCCAGCAGTTACTCTAGCGGGGGGGCCCGGGAGCAGTTCTTC.

CDR3 sequence (DNA): TGCAGTGCTAGGGTCAGCGGGAGTTTCTACGAGCAGTACTTC. Translation: CSARVSGSFYEQYF. J is TRBJ2-7 and V is TRBV20-1, with 8 bases lining up with TRBD2. V lost 3 bases, J lost 3 bases, and 7 bases stayed unmatched. Germline CDR1 reads DFQATT; CDR2 reads SNEGSKA (reference sequence). This CDR3 has 14 amino acids.

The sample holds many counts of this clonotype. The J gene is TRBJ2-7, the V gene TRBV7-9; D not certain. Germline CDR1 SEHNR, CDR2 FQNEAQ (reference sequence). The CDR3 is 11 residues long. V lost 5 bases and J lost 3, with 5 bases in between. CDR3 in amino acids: CASSPFYEQYF. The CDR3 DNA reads TGTGCCAGCAGCCCCTTCTACGAGCAGTACTTC.

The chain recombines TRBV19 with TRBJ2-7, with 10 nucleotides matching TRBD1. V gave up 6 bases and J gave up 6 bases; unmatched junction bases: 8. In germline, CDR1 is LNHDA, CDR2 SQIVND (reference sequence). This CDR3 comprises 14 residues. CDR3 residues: CASSPRDRGLEQYF. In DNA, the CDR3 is TGTGCCAGTAGCCCCCGGGACAGGGGACTCGAGCAGTACTTC.

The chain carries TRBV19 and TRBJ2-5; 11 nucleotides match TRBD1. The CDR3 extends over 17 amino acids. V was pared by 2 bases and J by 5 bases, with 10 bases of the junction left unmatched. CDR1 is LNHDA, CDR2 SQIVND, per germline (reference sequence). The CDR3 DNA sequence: TGTGCCAGTAGTATAAGCGGACAGGGGGCATACGGGGAGACCCAGTACTTC. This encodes CASSISGQGAYGETQYF.

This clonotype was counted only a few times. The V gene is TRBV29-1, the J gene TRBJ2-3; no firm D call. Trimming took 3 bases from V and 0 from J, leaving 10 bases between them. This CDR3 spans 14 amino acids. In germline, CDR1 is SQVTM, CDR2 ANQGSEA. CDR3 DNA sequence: TGCAGCGTTGACTCCGCCTTTAGCACAGATACGCAGTATTTT. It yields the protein CSVDSAFSTDTQYF.

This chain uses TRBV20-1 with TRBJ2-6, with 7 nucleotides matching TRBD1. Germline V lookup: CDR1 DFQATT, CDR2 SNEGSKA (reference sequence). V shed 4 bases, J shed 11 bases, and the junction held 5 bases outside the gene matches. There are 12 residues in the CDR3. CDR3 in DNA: TGCAGTGCTATACAGGGGTCCTACGTCCTGACTTTC. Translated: CSAIQGSYVLTF.

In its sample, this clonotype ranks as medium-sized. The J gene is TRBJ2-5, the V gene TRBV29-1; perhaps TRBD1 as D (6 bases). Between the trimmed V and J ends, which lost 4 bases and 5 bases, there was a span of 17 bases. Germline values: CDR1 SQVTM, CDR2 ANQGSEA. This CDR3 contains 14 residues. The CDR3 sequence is CSVALTGRPETQYF. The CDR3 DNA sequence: TGCAGCGTTGCTTTGACAGGACGCCCGGAGACCCAGTACTTC.

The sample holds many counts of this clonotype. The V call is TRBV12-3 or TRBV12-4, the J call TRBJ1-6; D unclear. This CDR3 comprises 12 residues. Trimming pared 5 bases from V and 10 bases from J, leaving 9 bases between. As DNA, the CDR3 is TGTGCCAGCAGTCGCACTGGGTCACCCCTCCACTTT. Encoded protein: CASSRTGSPLHF.

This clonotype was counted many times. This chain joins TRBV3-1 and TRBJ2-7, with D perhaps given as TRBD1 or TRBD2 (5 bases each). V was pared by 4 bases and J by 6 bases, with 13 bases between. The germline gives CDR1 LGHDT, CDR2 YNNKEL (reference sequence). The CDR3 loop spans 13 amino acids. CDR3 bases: TGTGCCAGCAGCCTCTCCGGGGCCGGCGAGCAGTACTTC. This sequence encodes CASSLSGAGEQYF.

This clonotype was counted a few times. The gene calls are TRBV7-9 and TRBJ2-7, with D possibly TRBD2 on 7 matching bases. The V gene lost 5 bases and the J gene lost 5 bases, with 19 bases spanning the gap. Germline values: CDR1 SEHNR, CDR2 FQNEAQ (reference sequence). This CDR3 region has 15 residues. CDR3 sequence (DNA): TGTGCCAGCAGCCCCGGGGGCGGGAGATCCCACGAGCAGTACTTC. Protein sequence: CASSPGGGRSHEQYF. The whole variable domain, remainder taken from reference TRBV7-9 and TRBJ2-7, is DTGVSQNPRHKITKRGQNVTFRCDPISEHNRLYWYRQTLGQGPEFLTYFQNEAQLEKSRLLSDRFSAERPKGSFSTLEIQRTEQGDSAMYLCASSPGGGRSHEQYFGPGTRLTVT.

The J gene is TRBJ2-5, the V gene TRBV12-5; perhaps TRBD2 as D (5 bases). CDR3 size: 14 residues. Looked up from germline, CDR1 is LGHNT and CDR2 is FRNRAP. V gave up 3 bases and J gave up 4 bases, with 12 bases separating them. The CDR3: CASGLAAYLETQYF. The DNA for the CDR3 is TGTGCTAGTGGTTTAGCGGCGTATTTAGAGACCCAGTACTTC.

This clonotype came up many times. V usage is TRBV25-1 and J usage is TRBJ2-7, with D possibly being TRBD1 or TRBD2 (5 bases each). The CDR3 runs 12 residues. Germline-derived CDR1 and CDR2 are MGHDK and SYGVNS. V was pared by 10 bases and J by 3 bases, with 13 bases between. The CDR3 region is CATLSGHYEQYF. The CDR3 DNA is TGTGCCACGCTGAGCGGACACTACGAGCAGTACTTC.

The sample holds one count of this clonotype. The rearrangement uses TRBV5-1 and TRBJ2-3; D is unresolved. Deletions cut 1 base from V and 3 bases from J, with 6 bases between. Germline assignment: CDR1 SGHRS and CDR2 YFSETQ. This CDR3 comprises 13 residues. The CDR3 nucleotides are TGCGCCAGCAGCTTGTGGGATACAGATACGCAGTATTTT. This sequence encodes CASSLWDTDTQYF.

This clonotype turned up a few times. CDR3: CASSQSPGPSYEQYF. The CDR3 DNA reads as TGTGCCAGCAGCCAGAGCCCCGGGCCCTCCTACGAGCAGTACTTC. The chain links TRBV3-1 to TRBJ2-7; no clear D. CDR1 LGHDT and CDR2 YNNKEL come from the germline V gene (reference sequence). The CDR3 is made up of 15 amino acids. Deletions cut 3 bases from V and 0 bases from J, with 12 bases between.

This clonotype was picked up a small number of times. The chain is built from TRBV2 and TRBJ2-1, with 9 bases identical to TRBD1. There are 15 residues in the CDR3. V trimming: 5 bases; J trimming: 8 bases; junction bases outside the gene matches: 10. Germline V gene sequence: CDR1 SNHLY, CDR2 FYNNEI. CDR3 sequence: CASSIRDRVTDEQFF. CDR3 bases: TGTGCCAGCAGTATCCGGGACAGGGTAACAGATGAGCAGTTCTTC.

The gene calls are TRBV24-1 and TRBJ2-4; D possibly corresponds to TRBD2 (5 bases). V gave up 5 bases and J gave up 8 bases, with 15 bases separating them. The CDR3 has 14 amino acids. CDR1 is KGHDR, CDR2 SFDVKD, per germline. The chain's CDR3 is CATSAHSAGDIQYF. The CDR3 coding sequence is TGTGCCACCAGTGCCCACTCCGCCGGGGACATTCAGTACTTC.

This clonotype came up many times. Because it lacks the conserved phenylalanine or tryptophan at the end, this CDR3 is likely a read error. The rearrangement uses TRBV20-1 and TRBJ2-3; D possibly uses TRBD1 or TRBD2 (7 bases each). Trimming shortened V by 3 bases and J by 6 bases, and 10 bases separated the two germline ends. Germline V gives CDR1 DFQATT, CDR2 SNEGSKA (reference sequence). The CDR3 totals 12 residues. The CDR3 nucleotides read TGCAGTGCTAGCAGGGGGGGGGATACGCAGTATGTT. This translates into CSASRGGDTQYV.

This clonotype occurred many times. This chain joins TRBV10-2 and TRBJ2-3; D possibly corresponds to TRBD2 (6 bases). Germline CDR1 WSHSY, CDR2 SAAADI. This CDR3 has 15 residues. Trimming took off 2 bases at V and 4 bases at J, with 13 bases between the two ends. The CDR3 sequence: CASSELGLPADTQYF. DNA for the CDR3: TGCGCCAGCAGTGAGCTGGGACTGCCTGCAGATACGCAGTATTTT.

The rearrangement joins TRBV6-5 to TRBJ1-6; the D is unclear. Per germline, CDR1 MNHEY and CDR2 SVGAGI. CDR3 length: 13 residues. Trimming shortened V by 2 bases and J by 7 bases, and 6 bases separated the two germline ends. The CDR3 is CASSYLGNSPLHF. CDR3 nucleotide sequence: TGTGCCAGCAGTTACCTAGGCAATTCACCCCTCCACTTT.

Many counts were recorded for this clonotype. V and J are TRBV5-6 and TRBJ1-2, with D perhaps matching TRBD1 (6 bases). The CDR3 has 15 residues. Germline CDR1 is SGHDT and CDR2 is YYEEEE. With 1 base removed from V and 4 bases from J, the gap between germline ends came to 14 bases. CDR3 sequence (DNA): TGTGCCAGCAGCTTGTATCAATCAGGGGTCTATGGCTACACCTTC. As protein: CASSLYQSGVYGYTF.

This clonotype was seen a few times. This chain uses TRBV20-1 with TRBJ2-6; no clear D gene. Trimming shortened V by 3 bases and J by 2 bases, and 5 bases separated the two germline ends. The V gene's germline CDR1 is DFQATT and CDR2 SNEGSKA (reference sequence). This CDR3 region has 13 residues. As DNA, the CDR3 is TGCAGTGCTAGGAAAACTGGGGCCAACGTCCTGACTTTC. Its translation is CSARKTGANVLTF.

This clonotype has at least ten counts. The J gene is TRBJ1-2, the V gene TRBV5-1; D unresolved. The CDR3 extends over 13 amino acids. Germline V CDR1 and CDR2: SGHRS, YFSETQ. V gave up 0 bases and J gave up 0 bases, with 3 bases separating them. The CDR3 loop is CASSLAANYGYTF. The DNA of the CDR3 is TGCGCCAGCAGCTTGGCGGCTAACTATGGCTACACCTTC.

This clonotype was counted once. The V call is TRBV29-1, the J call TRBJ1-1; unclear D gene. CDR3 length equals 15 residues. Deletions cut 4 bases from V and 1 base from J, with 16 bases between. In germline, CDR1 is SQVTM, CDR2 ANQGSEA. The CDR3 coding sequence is TGCAGCGTTGGGTGGACTTTTGGACGGAACACTGAAGCTTTCTTT. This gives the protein CSVGWTFGRNTEAFF.

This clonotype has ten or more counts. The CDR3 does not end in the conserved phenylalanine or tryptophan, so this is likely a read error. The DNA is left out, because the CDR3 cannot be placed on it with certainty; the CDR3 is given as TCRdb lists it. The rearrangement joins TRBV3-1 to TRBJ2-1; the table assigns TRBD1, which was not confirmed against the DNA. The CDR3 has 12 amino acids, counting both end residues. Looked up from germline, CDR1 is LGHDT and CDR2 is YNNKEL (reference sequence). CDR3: CASSRGEGALFI.